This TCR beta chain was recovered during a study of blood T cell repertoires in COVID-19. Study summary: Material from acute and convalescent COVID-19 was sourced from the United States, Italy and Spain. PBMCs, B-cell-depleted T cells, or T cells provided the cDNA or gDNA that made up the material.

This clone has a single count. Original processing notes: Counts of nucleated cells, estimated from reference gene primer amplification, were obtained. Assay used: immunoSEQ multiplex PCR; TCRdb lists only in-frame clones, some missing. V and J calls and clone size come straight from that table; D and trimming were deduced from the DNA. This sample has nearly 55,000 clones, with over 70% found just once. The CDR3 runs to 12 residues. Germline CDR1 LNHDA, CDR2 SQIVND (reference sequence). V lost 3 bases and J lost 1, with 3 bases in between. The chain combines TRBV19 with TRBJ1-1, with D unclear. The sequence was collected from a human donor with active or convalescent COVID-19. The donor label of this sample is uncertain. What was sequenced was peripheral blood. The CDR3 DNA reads TGTGCCAGTAGTATCGGGAACACTGAAGCTTTCTTT. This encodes CASSIGNTEAFF.